Listed below are T cell receptor beta chains from one sample, sequenced in a study of blood T cell repertoires in COVID-19. Method: immunoSEQ multiplex PCR; TCRdb's copy keeps in-frame clones and lacks some. The data show 95,000 to 150,000 clones, 82% seen once. The specimen sequenced was peripheral blood. These receptors were collected from a human donor in a cohort sampled during active COVID-19. CDR3s include the opening cysteine and the closing phenylalanine or tryptophan. A D gene is named only where the DNA matches it firmly. The size of a clone is reported for some rows only, either as once, few or many, or as a class for expanded clones.

TRBD1	few	TRBJ1-1	TRBV25-1	CASRDRTGGSSSFF	TGTGCCAGCAGAGATAGGACAGGGGGTTCTAGTTCGTTCTTT
NA	NA	TRBJ2-2	TRBV25-1	CASSQRAGELFF	TGTGCCAGCAGTCAGCGGGCCGGGGAGCTGTTTTTT
NA	NA	TRBJ1-5	TRBV6-5	CASSRQGNQPQHF	TGTGCCAGCAGCCGACAAGGAAATCAGCCCCAGCATTTT
NA	NA	TRBJ2-5	TRBV7-2	CASLGGAKETQYF	TGTGCCTCCCTGGGGGGGGCAAAAGAGACCCAGTACTTC
NA	NA	TRBJ2-5	TRBV7-2	CASSLGGTWTRETQYF	TGTGCCAGCAGCTTAGGGGGCACCTGGACGAGGGAGACCCAGTACTTC
NA	NA	TRBJ1-2	TRBV5-5	CASSFPLGGNYGYTF	TGTGCCAGCAGCTTCCCGTTAGGGGGTAACTATGGCTACACCTTC
NA	NA	TRBJ1-1	TRBV3-1/TRBV3-2	CASSYFVFRAAGSNTEAFF	TGTGCCAGCAGCTATTTCGTTTTCAGGGCGGCAGGGTCGAACACTGAAGCTTTCTTT
TRBD1	NA	TRBJ1-3	TRBV28	CASTGQRSSGNTIYF	TGTGCCAGCACGGGACAGCGATCGTCTGGAAACACCATATATTTT
NA	NA	TRBJ1-4	TRBV6-6	CASSNQANEKLFF	TGTGCCAGCAGTAACCAGGCTAATGAAAAACTGTTTTTT
NA	NA	TRBJ1-1	TRBV27	CASSLTVRVGTEAFF	TGTGCCAGCAGTTTAACAGTCAGAGTGGGCACTGAAGCTTTCTTT
NA	NA	TRBJ2-5	TRBV6-6	CASSPFRETQYF	TGTGCCAGCTCTCCTTTTCGGGAGACCCAGTACTTC
NA	NA	TRBJ2-3	TRBV9	CASSAGVTDTQYF	TGTGCCAGCAGCGCCGGGGTCACAGATACGCAGTATTTT
TRBD1	NA	TRBJ2-3	TRBV5-1	CASSRDRVTDTQYF	TGCGCCAGCAGCCGTGACAGGGTTACAGATACGCAGTATTTT
NA	NA	TRBJ2-1	TRBV7-6	CASSLERWSSYNEQFF	TGTGCCAGCAGCTTAGAGCGATGGAGCTCCTACAATGAGCAGTTCTTC
TRBD1	NA	TRBJ2-4	TRBV18	CASSPDRVFQNIQYF	TGTGCCAGCTCACCGGACAGGGTTTTTCAAAACATTCAGTACTTC
TRBD1	NA	TRBJ1-4	TRBV4-2	CASSPLLGTAGNEKLFF	TGTGCCAGCAGCCCCCTACTTGGGACAGCCGGTAATGAAAAACTGTTTTTT
NA	NA	TRBJ2-5	TRBV18	CASSPPGYQETQYF	TGTGCCAGCTCACCCCCGGGGTACCAAGAGACCCAGTACTTC
TRBD1	NA	TRBJ1-5	TRBV4-1	CASSQDQGGRQPQHF	TGCGCCAGCAGCCAAGATCAGGGGGGCCGTCAGCCCCAGCATTTT
TRBD1	NA	TRBJ1-5	TRBV6-2/TRBV6-3	CASSPRTGGVLYSNQPQHF	TGTGCCAGCAGTCCAAGGACAGGGGGCGTCTTATATAGCAATCAGCCCCAGCATTTT
NA	NA	TRBJ2-5	TRBV5-4	CASSDNRVAQETQYF	TGTGCCAGCAGCGATAACAGGGTTGCCCAAGAGACCCAGTACTTC
TRBD1	few	TRBJ2-7	TRBV4-1	CASSQDDRGNLYEQYF	TGCGCCAGCAGCCAAGACGACAGGGGCAATCTTTACGAGCAGTACTTC
TRBD2	once	TRBJ2-1	TRBV2	CASIRTSGGAGEQFF	TGTGCCAGCATCCGGACTAGCGGGGGGGCCGGGGAGCAGTTCTTC
TRBD2	NA	TRBJ2-3	TRBV2	CASAGESTDTQYF	TGTGCCAGCGCGGGGGAGAGCACAGATACGCAGTATTTT
NA	NA	TRBJ2-1	TRBV2	CASSDGLNEQFF	TGTGCCAGCAGTGACGGACTTAATGAGCAGTTCTTC
TRBD1	NA	TRBJ2-5	TRBV3-1/TRBV3-2	CASSQTQGATETQYF	TGTGCCAGCAGCCAGACTCAGGGGGCCACGGAGACCCAGTACTTC
TRBD2	NA	TRBJ2-3	TRBV7-9	CASRSSAGGPTDTQYF	TGTGCCAGCAGGTCCTCGGCGGGGGGGCCCACAGATACGCAGTATTTT
NA	once	TRBJ1-4	TRBV4-3	CASSQAGANEKLFF	TGCGCCAGCAGCCAAGCTGGAGCTAATGAAAAACTGTTTTTT
NA	once	TRBJ2-7	TRBV19	CASSIPGPYEQYF	TGTGCCAGTAGTATACCTGGCCCGTACGAGCAGTACTTC
NA	NA	TRBJ1-2	TRBV6-5	CASGRQSRDGYTF	TGTGCCAGCGGGCGACAGAGCCGGGATGGCTACACCTTC
NA	NA	TRBJ1-5	TRBV27	CASSASKYSNQPQHF	TGTGCCAGCAGTGCCTCTAAATATAGCAATCAGCCCCAGCATTTT
TRBD1	NA	TRBJ2-1	TRBV7-7	CASSLSGQGNEQFF	TGTGCCAGCAGCTTATCCGGACAGGGCAATGAGCAGTTCTTC
NA	NA	TRBJ2-7	TRBV7-2	CASSPRFGGSYEQYF	TGTGCCAGCAGCCCCCGGTTCGGCGGCTCCTACGAGCAGTACTTC
NA	NA	TRBJ1-4	TRBV3-1/TRBV3-2	CASSPGVEKLFF	TGTGCCAGCAGCCCAGGGGTTGAAAAACTGTTTTTT
NA	NA	TRBJ2-7	TRBV7-9	CASSSGPTLYEQYF	TGTGCCAGCAGCAGCGGGCCGACGCTCTACGAGCAGTACTTC
TRBD1	NA	TRBJ1-1	TRBV7-9	CASSSRSGQGINEAFF	TGTGCCAGCAGCTCCCGCTCCGGACAGGGGATTAATGAAGCTTTCTTT
TRBD1	NA	TRBJ2-4	TRBV3-1/TRBV3-2	CASSPPTGKNIQYF	TGTGCCAGCAGCCCTCCGACAGGGAAAAACATTCAGTACTTC
TRBD2	NA	TRBJ2-1	TRBV28	CASSFASGGWDNEQFF	TGTGCCAGCAGTTTTGCTAGCGGGGGGTGGGACAATGAGCAGTTCTTC
TRBD1	NA	TRBJ1-1	TRBV19	CASSLRDRVGTEAFF	TGTGCCAGTAGTCTCAGGGACAGGGTTGGGACTGAAGCTTTCTTT
NA	NA	TRBJ2-1	TRBV7-2	CASSFPPSRGNEQFF	TGTGCCAGCAGCTTTCCCCCAAGCCGGGGCAATGAGCAGTTCTTC
NA	NA	TRBJ2-3	TRBV5-1	CASSLWGPTDTQYF	TGCGCCAGCAGCTTATGGGGGCCCACAGATACGCAGTATTTT
TRBD2	NA	TRBJ2-1	TRBV5-1	CASSPAAGGGAVYEQFF	TGCGCCAGCAGCCCGGCGGCGGGCGGGGGGGCCGTGTATGAGCAGTTCTTC
NA	NA	TRBJ2-1	TRBV5-1	CASREENYNEQFF	TGCGCCAGCCGGGAAGAGAACTACAATGAGCAGTTCTTC
TRBD2	NA	TRBJ2-1	TRBV7-2	CASSLVGSGGYNEQFF	TGTGCCAGCAGCTTAGTCGGTAGCGGGGGCTACAATGAGCAGTTCTTC
TRBD1	NA	TRBJ1-2	TRBV19	CASSLRDRGYTF	TGTGCCAGTAGTCTCCGGGACAGAGGCTACACCTTC
TRBD1	NA	TRBJ1-2	TRBV25-1	CASSEFKGASYGYTF	TGTGCCAGCAGTGAATTTAAGGGGGCGAGCTATGGCTACACCTTC
TRBD1	NA	TRBJ2-1	TRBV3-1/TRBV3-2	CASSRDREDYNEQFF	TGTGCCAGCAGCCGGGACAGGGAGGATTACAATGAGCAGTTCTTC
NA	NA	TRBJ1-2	TRBV10-2	CATSYDSVYGYTF	TGCGCCACCTCCTACGACTCAGTCTATGGCTACACCTTC
TRBD1	NA	TRBJ1-2	TRBV29-1	CSVPGQAYFGYTF	TGCAGCGTGCCGGGACAGGCCTACTTTGGCTACACCTTC
TRBD1	NA	TRBJ1-4	TRBV12-3/TRBV12-4	CASSWDSPEKLFF	TGTGCCAGCAGTTGGGACAGCCCGGAAAAACTGTTTTTT
NA	few	TRBJ1-4	TRBV6-5	CASSDFRESEKLFF	TGTGCCAGCAGCGACTTCAGGGAAAGTGAAAAACTGTTTTTT
NA	NA	TRBJ1-1	TRBV28	CASRHNRETEAFF	TGTGCCAGCAGGCACAACAGGGAGACTGAAGCTTTCTTT
TRBD1	NA	TRBJ1-3	TRBV6-5	CASSSSLTGVGNTIYF	TGTGCCAGCAGTTCAAGTTTAACAGGGGTTGGAAACACCATATATTTT
NA	NA	TRBJ1-6	TRBV5-4	CASSSDRNNSPLHF	TGTGCCAGCAGCTCCGACAGGAATAATTCACCCCTCCACTTT
TRBD2	NA	TRBJ2-7	TRBV13	CASKKGTSGNLYEQYF	TGTGCCAGCAAAAAGGGGACTAGCGGGAACCTCTACGAGCAGTACTTC
TRBD1	once	TRBJ2-7	TRBV4-3	CASSQDHAGGLYEQYF	TGCGCCAGCAGCCAAGATCATGCAGGGGGCCTTTACGAGCAGTACTTC
NA	NA	TRBJ1-5	TRBV12-3/TRBV12-4	CASTLNSNQPQHF	TGTGCCAGCACCCTAAATAGCAATCAGCCCCAGCATTTT
NA	few	TRBJ2-5	TRBV7-9	CASSPTARETQYF	TGTGCCAGCAGCCCAACGGCTAGAGAGACCCAGTACTTC
TRBD1	once	TRBJ2-2	TRBV9	CASSVMRGPTGELFF	TGTGCCAGCAGCGTAATGAGGGGGCCTACCGGGGAGCTGTTTTTT
TRBD2	NA	TRBJ2-7	TRBV7-2	CASSVETSGSSYEQYF	TGTGCCAGCAGCGTCGAGACTAGCGGGAGCTCCTACGAGCAGTACTTC
NA	NA	TRBJ2-5	TRBV2	CASSEGVGRFGTQYF	TGTGCCAGCAGTGAAGGGGTAGGGAGGTTCGGGACCCAGTACTTC